This T cell receptor (beta chain) was retrieved from a study of blood T cell repertoires in COVID-19. Overall study context: Spain, Italy and the United States supplied samples that represented acute and convalescent COVID-19. From T cells, B-cell-depleted T cells, or PBMCs came the material, which was cDNA or gDNA.

Points on this clone: Other DNA sequences in the same sample also yield this CDR3.

Between the trimmed V and J ends, which lost 5 bases and 1 base, there was a span of 5 bases. Germline-derived CDR1 and CDR2 are MDHEN and SYDVKM. The CDR3 contains 12 residues. Libraries were prepared by immunoSEQ multiplex PCR; TCRdb keeps only in-frame clonotypes and omits some of them. This table holds more than 200,000 clones, around 89% found once. Cohort 3 recovery required two negative PCRs, clearance, or symptom resolution. The specimen was PBMCs or T cells enriched from blood (not recorded which). The V gene is TRBV28, the J gene TRBJ1-2; the D is unclear. The receptor was isolated from a woman in her twenties or thirties who had recovered from COVID-19. CDR3 bases: TGTGCCAGCAGTACGAGTAACTATGGCTACACCTTC. The encoded protein is CASSTSNYGYTF.